This T cell receptor (beta chain) was recorded in a study of blood T cell repertoires in COVID-19. Using immunoSEQ multiplex PCR, the repertoire was profiled, and TCRdb retains in-frame clones only, with some absent. Here the sample spans around 470,000 clones, roughly nine tenths being singletons. This CDR3 has 16 residues. The germline V and J ends were trimmed by 4 bases and 0 bases, with 14 bases remaining between them. Germline CDR1 SGHDN, CDR2 FVKESK. The rearrangement uses TRBV14 and TRBJ2-3; D perhaps matches TRBD2 (5 bases). Source material: peripheral blood. The sequence derives from a man younger than 35 with COVID-19, enrolled during active disease. The DNA of the CDR3 is TGTGCCAGCAGCCTCCGAGGAGGACCTAGCACAGATACGCAGTATTTT. It translates to CASSLRGGPSTDTQYF.